This paragraph reports one TCR beta chain. No antigen is known for it. These data are taken from a study of T cell responses to AZD1222 COVID-19 vaccine. Germline V gene lookup returns CDR1 SGDLS and CDR2 YYNGEE. The CDR3 has 18 residues. V lost 4 bases, J lost 5 bases, and 14 bases stayed unmatched. Sequencing was performed with immunoSEQ multiplex PCR; in TCRdb, only in-frame clones are kept and a portion is missing. This sample yields nearly 110,000 clones, of which about 89% are seen a single time; 6.6% belongs to the top ten. The study, taken as a whole, reports: It should be noted that donors were predominantly white British and more often female, and clonal diversity was possibly underestimated. Reportedly, nearly half the spike-specific TCRs target unmutated variant regions. AZD1222 recipients seropositive at baseline numbered only five to seven. Spike-specific TCR breadth rose after two AZD1222 doses, and depth rose as well.

V and J are TRBV9 and TRBJ2-1; the match to TRBD2 covers 11 bases. The receptor was derived from an adult in good health. This sample comprised peripheral blood, obtained on day 0 of AZD1222 vaccination. The CDR3 loop is CASSPRVRTSGLDNEQFF. In DNA, the CDR3 is TGTGCCAGCAGCCCGAGAGTTAGGACTAGCGGGTTGGACAATGAGCAGTTCTTC.